These 24 T cell receptor beta chains came from one sample sequenced in a study of cytomegalovirus exposure and HLA in healthy donors. With 60 Vbeta and 13 Jbeta primers, the PCR was carried out. Assay: immunoSEQ multiplex PCR; the TCRdb copy retains only in-frame clones and omits some. Among roughly 120,000 clones listed, 60% to 75% were seen once. Input material: PBMCs. These receptor sequences come from a woman aged 45 to 65 in good health and CMV-seropositive.

The J gene is TRBJ2-7, the V gene TRBV4-1; 7 bases align to TRBD2. Germline assignment: CDR1 MGHRA and CDR2 YSYEKL. Unmatched junction bases numbered 7, after V lost 1 base and J lost 4 bases. The CDR3 runs to 15 residues. CDR3 protein: CASSQVAGEGYEQYF. CDR3 DNA sequence: TGCGCCAGCAGCCAAGTGGCGGGGGAGGGGTACGAGCAGTACTTC.

This clone showed up just a few times. This chain links TRBV27 with TRBJ1-2; tentatively, D is TRBD1 (6 bases). The CDR3 contains 14 residues. The germline V gene encodes CDR1 MNHEY and CDR2 SMNVEV (reference sequence). V was cut by 3 bases and J by 4 bases, with 12 bases left in between. This CDR3 reads CASSLRTDIYGYTF. The DNA of the CDR3 is TGTGCCAGCAGTTTGAGGACAGACATCTATGGCTACACCTTC.

This clone occurred once. The V gene is TRBV7-6, the J gene TRBJ1-3; 7 bases fit TRBD1. Germline V CDR1 and CDR2: SGHVS, FNYEAQ. The trim removed 4 bases at V and 8 bases at J, leaving 5 bases unmatched. CDR3 length: 13 amino acids. DNA of the CDR3: TGTGCCAGCAGCTCGACAGGGTTGGACACCATATATTTT. Translating it yields CASSSTGLDTIYF.

This clone has more than one count but fewer than ten. The CDR3 DNA reads TGTGCCAGCAGGGGACTAGGCGTAGACAATGAGCAGTTCTTC. Its translation: CASRGLGVDNEQFF. The V gene is TRBV2, the J gene TRBJ2-1, with 8 bases fitting TRBD2. Germline loops: CDR1 SNHLY, CDR2 FYNNEI. The V segment lost 6 bases and the J segment 5 bases; nucleotides outside the gene matches: 6. The CDR3 contains 14 residues. The full variable domain, in which reference TRBV2 and TRBJ2-1 provide the parts outside the CDR3, is EPEVTQTPSHQVTQMGQEVILRCVPISNHLYFYWYRQILGQKVEFLVSFYNNEISEKSEIFDDQFSVERPDGSNFTLKIRSTKLEDSAMYFCASRGLGVDNEQFFGPGTRLTVL.

The chain joins TRBV30 to TRBJ2-3, with TRBD2 matching over 7 bases. V lost 0 bases and J lost 3; bases outside the gene matches: 6. Germline assignment: CDR1 GTSNPN and CDR2 SVGIG (reference sequence). The CDR3 has 15 residues. DNA of the CDR3: TGTGCCTGGAGTGTGTGGGGGGGAAGGACAGATACGCAGTATTTT. It translates to CAWSVWGGRTDTQYF.

The chain uses TRBV4-2 and TRBJ2-7, with 11 bases that match TRBD2. CDR1 and CDR2 from the germline V gene are LGHNA and YNFKEQ. Trimming took 5 bases from V and 1 from J; bases not matched to a gene: 4. The CDR3 totals 15 residues. The CDR3 bases are TGTGCCAGCAGCACCGGGACTAGCGGTTCCTACGAGCAGTACTTC. This translates into CASSTGTSGSYEQYF.

The chain carries TRBV7-2 and TRBJ1-5; 11 bases agree with TRBD1. V dropped 5 bases and J dropped 6; count of bases not matched to a gene: 6. This CDR3 contains 15 residues. Germline V lookup: CDR1 SGHTA, CDR2 FQGNSA. CDR3 DNA sequence: TGTGCCAGCAGCCCATGGACAGGGGGCGGTCAGCCCCAGCATTTT. Encoded protein: CASSPWTGGGQPQHF.

This chain links TRBV9 with TRBJ2-1; possibly TRBD2 for D (7 bases). The V gene's germline CDR1 is SGDLS and CDR2 YYNGEE. This CDR3 contains 16 residues. V was shortened by 4 bases and J by 7 bases, with 21 bases between the two germline ends. CDR3 region: CASSWRGGSSGNEQFF. For the CDR3, the DNA is TGTGCCAGCAGCTGGAGGGGGGGGAGTTCGGGGAATGAGCAGTTCTTC.

This clone was picked up one time. V and J are TRBV15 and TRBJ1-3, with 8 nucleotides matching TRBD1. J lost 0 bases, V lost 9 bases, and 4 bases had no gene match. The CDR3 covers 14 residues. Germline CDR1 and CDR2: LNHNV and YYDKDF (reference sequence). Here the CDR3 DNA reads TGTGCCACAGATACAGGGGGCTCTGGAAACACCATATATTTT. Amino acids: CATDTGGSGNTIYF. The full variable domain, in which reference TRBV15 and TRBJ1-3 provide the parts outside the CDR3, is DAMVIQNPRYQVTQFGKPVTLSCSQTLNHNVMYWYQQKSSQAPKLLFHYYDKDFNNEADTPDNFQSRRPNTSFCFLDIRSPGLGDTAMYLCATDTGGSGNTIYFGEGSWLTVV.

The V gene is TRBV28, the J gene TRBJ1-2; no reliable D call. The CDR3 runs to 11 residues. CDR1 and CDR2 from the germline V gene are MDHEN and SYDVKM. V dropped 10 bases and J dropped 8 bases, with 14 bases sitting between them. The CDR3 reads CATHEAAGYTF. In nucleotides, the CDR3 is TGTGCCACCCACGAGGCAGCCGGCTACACCTTC.

The rearrangement links TRBV6-5 to TRBJ1-3; tentatively, D is TRBD1 (6 bases). The CDR3 extends over 15 amino acids. Germline V gene lookup returns CDR1 MNHEY and CDR2 SVGAGI. V lost 2 bases, J lost 7 bases, and 15 bases lay in between. CDR3 nucleotides: TGTGCCAGCAGTTACAGCGGACAGCAAGGCAACACCATATATTTT. Residues: CASSYSGQQGNTIYF.

The chain recombines TRBV27 with TRBJ1-1, with a tentative D call TRBD1 (5 bases). This CDR3 is built from 15 residues. Germline CDR1 is MNHEY and CDR2 is SMNVEV (reference sequence). The V end lost 0 bases, the J end lost 4 bases, and 12 bases lay between the germline ends. The CDR3 sequence is CASSLSVGRATEAFF. The CDR3, as DNA: TGTGCCAGCAGTTTATCAGTTGGCAGGGCCACTGAAGCTTTCTTT.

This chain uses TRBV5-6 with TRBJ1-5; 9 bases line up with TRBD1. The CDR3 is made up of 16 amino acids. Germline-derived CDR1 and CDR2 are SGHDT and YYEEEE. V trimming: 1 base; J trimming: 6 bases; junction bases outside the gene matches: 8. The CDR3 sequence: CASSLYSGTGLQPQHF. In DNA, the CDR3 is TGTGCCAGCAGCTTGTACTCCGGGACAGGGCTTCAGCCCCAGCATTTT.

The rearrangement links TRBV5-1 to TRBJ2-3; 11 bases are shared with TRBD2. CDR3 length: 16 residues. CDR1 is SGHRS and CDR2 is YFSETQ in the germline V gene. Trimming at V came to 0 bases and at J to 4 bases, leaving 4 bases not matched to a gene. For the CDR3, the DNA is TGCGCCAGCAGCTTGGTAGCGGGGGGGCGGCCAGATACGCAGTATTTT. Translated: CASSLVAGGRPDTQYF.

V gene TRBV6-4 combines with J gene TRBJ1-2, with 7 bases identical to TRBD1. With V trimmed by 5 bases and J by 4 bases, 7 bases remained unmatched. Germline V gene sequence: CDR1 MRHNA, CDR2 SNTAGT. CDR3 length: 14 residues. The CDR3 protein is CASSRDRGSYGYTF. As DNA, the CDR3 is TGTGCCAGCAGTAGGGACAGAGGGTCCTATGGCTACACCTTC.

The chain is built from TRBV6-1 and TRBJ1-2, with D uncertain. Germline V CDR1 and CDR2: MNHNS, SASEGT. Trimming shortened V by 4 bases and J by 4 bases, and 10 bases separated the two germline ends. The CDR3 has 13 amino acids. The CDR3, as DNA: TGTGCCAGCAGTGGCCAGACTTCCTATGGCTACACCTTC. Residues: CASSGQTSYGYTF.

The genes are TRBV7-9 and TRBJ2-1; D gene uncertain. The CDR3 spans 12 residues. The V gene's germline CDR1 is SEHNR and CDR2 FQNEAQ (reference sequence). Trimming removed 1 base from V and 9 bases from J, with 7 bases in between. The CDR3 region is CASSLVNGEQFF. The CDR3 region has the DNA TGTGCCAGCAGCTTAGTTAACGGTGAGCAGTTCTTC.

This clone has a single count. J is TRBJ2-5 and V is TRBV9, with TRBD2 identical over 12 bases. Germline CDR1 SGDLS, CDR2 YYNGEE. CDR3 length: 16 amino acids. With V trimmed by 4 bases and J by 5 bases, 9 bases remained unmatched. The CDR3: CASSSGPSGGGETQYF. The CDR3 region has the DNA TGTGCCAGCAGCTCAGGCCCTAGCGGGGGGGGTGAGACCCAGTACTTC.

The CDR3 coding sequence is TGTGCCATCAGTAGACAGGAGCAGAACACTGAAGCTTTCTTT. The encoded protein is CAISRQEQNTEAFF. The rearrangement uses TRBV10-3 and TRBJ1-1, with a possible D match to TRBD1 (6 bases). The germline gives CDR1 ENHRY, CDR2 SYGVKD. V gave up 5 bases and J gave up 1 base, with 11 bases separating them. This CDR3 region has 14 residues.

The chain recombines TRBV27 with TRBJ1-5; TRBD1 aligns across 10 bases. The V gene's germline CDR1 is MNHEY and CDR2 SMNVEV (reference sequence). There are 13 residues in the CDR3. The V and J ends lost 8 bases and 4 bases, in that order; junction bases with no gene match: 2. The CDR3 here is CASSGQGNQPQHF. The CDR3, as DNA: TGTGCCAGCTCGGGACAGGGGAATCAGCCCCAGCATTTT.

The table lists this clone with a few counts. The rearrangement links TRBV5-4 to TRBJ2-3, with a tentative D call TRBD2 (5 bases). With 0 bases removed from V and 2 bases from J, the gap between germline ends came to 7 bases. This CDR3 is 14 amino acids long. Germline CDR1 reads SGHNT; CDR2 reads YYREEE (reference sequence). The CDR3 loop is CASSLARDTDTQYF. Written as DNA, the CDR3 is TGTGCCAGCAGCTTGGCACGGGACACAGATACGCAGTATTTT.

The chain links TRBV4-2 to TRBJ1-4, with 8 bases matching TRBD1. Per the germline V gene, CDR1 is LGHNA and CDR2 is YNFKEQ. J gave up 6 bases and V 1 base, and 4 bases lay outside the gene matches. CDR3 length equals 15 residues. The DNA for the CDR3 is TGTGCCAGCAGCCAAGGAGACAGGGGTGATGAAAAACTGTTTTTT. Protein sequence: CASSQGDRGDEKLFF.

The chain combines TRBV18 with TRBJ1-4; no clear D. The CDR3 has 14 amino acids. Germline V gives CDR1 KGHSH, CDR2 LQKENI. Deletions cut 4 bases from V and 5 bases from J, with 11 bases between. The CDR3 is CASSLTYGNEKLFF. Written as DNA, the CDR3 is TGTGCCAGCTCACTGACTTATGGAAATGAAAAACTGTTTTTT.

V and J are TRBV4-2 and TRBJ1-4, with TRBD1 as a possible D gene (5 bases). The germline V gene has CDR1 LGHNA and CDR2 YNFKEQ. The CDR3 is 16 amino acids. V lost 0 bases, J lost 7 bases, and 15 bases lay in between. In nucleotides, the CDR3 is TGTGCCAGCAGCCAAGATCGGGCGGGGCGTAGTGAAAAACTGTTTTTT. Encoded protein: CASSQDRAGRSEKLFF.